A single sample gave rise to the 8 T cell receptor beta chains below, sequenced in a study of shared clonotypes between healthy human individuals. The data were produced by immunoSEQ multiplex PCR, yet TCRdb's version contains in-frame clones alone and is incomplete. The sample holds about 2.4 million clones, 90% to 95% seen once. Sequenced sample: naive CD4+ T cells from PBMCs. Subset noted: CD45RA+ positively selected. These receptors were obtained from a man aged 18 to 30 in good health. Some clones in this sample may be carry-over from other donors' samples.

The chain uses TRBV27 and TRBJ2-1, with 10 bases aligning to TRBD2. Germline CDR1 reads MNHEY; CDR2 reads SMNVEV (reference sequence). V was pared by 3 bases and J by 7 bases, with 3 bases of the junction left unmatched. This CDR3 spans 14 amino acids. The CDR3 loop is CASSFGTSVNEQFF. DNA of the CDR3: TGTGCCAGCAGTTTTGGGACTAGCGTTAATGAGCAGTTCTTC.

V gene TRBV5-1 combines with J gene TRBJ2-2; D possibly corresponds to TRBD1 (5 bases). The germline V gene encodes CDR1 SGHRS and CDR2 YFSETQ. Between the trimmed V and J ends, which lost 2 bases and 7 bases, there was a span of 9 bases. The CDR3 consists of 13 residues. As DNA, the CDR3 is TGCGCCAGCAGCTTAGGGGTAGACGGGGAGCTGTTTTTT. It specifies CASSLGVDGELFF.

The chain is built from TRBV6-6 and TRBJ1-2; no firm D call. V was trimmed by 10 bases and J by 0 bases, leaving 12 bases between them. This CDR3 contains 13 residues. Germline CDR1 is MNHNY and CDR2 is SVGAGI (reference sequence). This chain's CDR3 is CANQNRANYGYTF. The DNA for the CDR3 is TGTGCCAACCAGAACCGGGCTAACTATGGCTACACCTTC.

To note about this clone: Other DNA variants within this sample encode the same CDR3. J is TRBJ2-5 and V is TRBV29-1; 8 bases are shared with TRBD1. The V and J ends lost 6 bases and 5 bases, in that order; junction bases with no gene match: 5. The V gene's germline CDR1 is SQVTM and CDR2 ANQGSEA. There are 12 residues in the CDR3. The CDR3 here is CSVGQGRETQYF. CDR3 coding DNA: TGCAGCGTCGGACAGGGCCGGGAGACCCAGTACTTC.

V gene TRBV7-3 combines with J gene TRBJ2-1, with no clear D. CDR1 SGHTA and CDR2 FQGTGA come from the germline V gene. The CDR3 has 16 amino acids. The V end was cut by 6 bases, the J end by 2 bases, with 17 bases between. The chain's CDR3 is CASSLGLRQAYNEQFF. Here the CDR3 DNA reads TGTGCCAGCAGTTTAGGGTTACGGCAAGCCTACAATGAGCAGTTCTTC.

The chain combines TRBV5-1 with TRBJ2-1; TRBD2 agrees at 11 bases. Germline V lookup: CDR1 SGHRS, CDR2 YFSETQ. V lost 5 bases to trimming and J lost 2 bases; unmatched junction nucleotides: 0. This CDR3 comprises 14 residues. The CDR3 here is CASRGLAAYNEQFF. Written as DNA, the CDR3 is TGCGCCAGCAGGGGACTAGCGGCCTACAATGAGCAGTTCTTC.

The chain is built from TRBV6-1 and TRBJ1-2; TRBD1 aligns across 10 bases. The CDR3 runs 12 residues. Per the germline V gene, CDR1 is MNHNS and CDR2 is SASEGT. The ends lost 0 bases at V and 12 bases at J; junction bases unmatched: 1. CDR3 amino acids: CASSEAGTGDTF. CDR3 DNA sequence: TGTGCCAGCAGTGAAGCCGGGACAGGGGACACCTTC.

V is TRBV2 and J is TRBJ1-5; D is unclear. CDR1 and CDR2 from the germline V gene are SNHLY and FYNNEI. This CDR3 contains 13 residues. Trimming removed 1 base at V and 11 bases at J, with 12 bases between. For the CDR3, the DNA is TGTGCCAGCAGTGAAGGCAGCCTTTTATCCCAGCATTTT. Translated: CASSEGSLLSQHF.